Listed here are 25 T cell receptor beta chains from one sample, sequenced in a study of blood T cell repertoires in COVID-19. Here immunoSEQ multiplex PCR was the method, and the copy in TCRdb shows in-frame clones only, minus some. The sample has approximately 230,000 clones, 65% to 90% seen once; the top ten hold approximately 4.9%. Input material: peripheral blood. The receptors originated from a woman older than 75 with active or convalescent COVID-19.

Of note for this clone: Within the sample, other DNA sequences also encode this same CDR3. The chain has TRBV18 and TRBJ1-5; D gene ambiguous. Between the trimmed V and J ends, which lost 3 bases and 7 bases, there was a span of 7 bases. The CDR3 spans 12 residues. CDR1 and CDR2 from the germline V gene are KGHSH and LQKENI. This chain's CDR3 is CASSPRGQPQHF. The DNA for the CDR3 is TGTGCCAGCTCACCTCGGGGACAGCCCCAGCATTTT.

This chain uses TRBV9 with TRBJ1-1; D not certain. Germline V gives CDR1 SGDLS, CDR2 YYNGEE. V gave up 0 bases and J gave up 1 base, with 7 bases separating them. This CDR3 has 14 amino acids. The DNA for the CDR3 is TGTGCCAGCAGCGTAGCCAGCGAGAACACTGAAGCTTTCTTT. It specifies CASSVASENTEAFF.

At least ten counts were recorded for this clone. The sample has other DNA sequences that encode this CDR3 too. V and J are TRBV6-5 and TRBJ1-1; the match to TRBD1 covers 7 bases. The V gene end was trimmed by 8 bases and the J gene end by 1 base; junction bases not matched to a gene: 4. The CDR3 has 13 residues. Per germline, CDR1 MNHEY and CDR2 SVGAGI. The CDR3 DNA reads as TGTGCCAGCCGGGACAGAGAGAACACTGAAGCTTTCTTT. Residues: CASRDRENTEAFF.

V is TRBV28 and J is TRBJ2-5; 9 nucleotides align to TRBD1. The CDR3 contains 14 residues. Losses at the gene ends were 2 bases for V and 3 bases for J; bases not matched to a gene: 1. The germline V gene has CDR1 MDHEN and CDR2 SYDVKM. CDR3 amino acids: CASSLGTGKETQYF. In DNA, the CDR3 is TGTGCCAGCAGTTTAGGGACAGGGAAAGAGACCCAGTACTTC.

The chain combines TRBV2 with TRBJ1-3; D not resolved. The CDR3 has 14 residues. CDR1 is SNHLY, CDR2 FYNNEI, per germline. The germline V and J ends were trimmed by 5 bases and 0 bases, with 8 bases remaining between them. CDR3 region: CASSFSDSGNTIYF. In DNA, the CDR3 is TGTGCCAGCAGTTTCAGCGACTCTGGAAACACCATATATTTT. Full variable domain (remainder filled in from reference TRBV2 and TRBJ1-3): EPEVTQTPSHQVTQMGQEVILRCVPISNHLYFYWYRQILGQKVEFLVSFYNNEISEKSEIFDDQFSVERPDGSNFTLKIRSTKLEDSAMYFCASSFSDSGNTIYFGEGSWLTVV.

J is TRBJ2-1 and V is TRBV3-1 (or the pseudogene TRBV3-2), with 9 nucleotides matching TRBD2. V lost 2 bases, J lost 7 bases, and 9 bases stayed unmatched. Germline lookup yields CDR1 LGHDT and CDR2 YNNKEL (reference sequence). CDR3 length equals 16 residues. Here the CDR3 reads CASSQWFSGSGNEQFF. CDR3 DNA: TGTGCCAGCAGCCAATGGTTTAGCGGGAGTGGTAATGAGCAGTTCTTC.

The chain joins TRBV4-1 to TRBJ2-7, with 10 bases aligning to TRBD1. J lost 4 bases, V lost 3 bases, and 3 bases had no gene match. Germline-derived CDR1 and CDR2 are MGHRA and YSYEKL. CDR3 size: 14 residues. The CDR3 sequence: CASSQGTGEYEQYF. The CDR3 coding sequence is TGCGCCAGCAGCCAGGGGACAGGGGAATACGAGCAGTACTTC.

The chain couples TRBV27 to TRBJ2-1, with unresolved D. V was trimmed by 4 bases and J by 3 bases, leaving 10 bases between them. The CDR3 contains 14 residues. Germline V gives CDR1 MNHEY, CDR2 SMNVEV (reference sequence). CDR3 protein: CASSSASIYNEQFF. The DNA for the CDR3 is TGTGCCAGCAGTTCAGCGTCAATCTACAATGAGCAGTTCTTC.

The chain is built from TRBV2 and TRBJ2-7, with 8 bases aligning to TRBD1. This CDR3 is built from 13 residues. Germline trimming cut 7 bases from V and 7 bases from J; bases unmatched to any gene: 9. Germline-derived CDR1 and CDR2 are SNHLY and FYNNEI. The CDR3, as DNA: TGTGCCAGCACCCTTGGACAGGGCGGGGAGCAGTACTTC. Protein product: CASTLGQGGEQYF.

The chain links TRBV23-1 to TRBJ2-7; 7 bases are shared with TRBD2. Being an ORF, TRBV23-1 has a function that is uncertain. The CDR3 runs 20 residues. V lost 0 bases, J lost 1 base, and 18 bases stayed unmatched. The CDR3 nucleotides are TGCGCCAGCAGTCAATCGGGAGAGGGTCGTGGGGGGGTCATTTCCTACGAGCAGTACTTC. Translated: CASSQSGEGRGGVISYEQYF.

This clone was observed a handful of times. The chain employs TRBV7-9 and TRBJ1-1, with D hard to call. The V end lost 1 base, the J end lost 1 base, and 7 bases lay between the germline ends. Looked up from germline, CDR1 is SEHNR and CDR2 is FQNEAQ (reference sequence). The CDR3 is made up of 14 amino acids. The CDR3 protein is CASSLGSGNTEAFF. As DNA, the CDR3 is TGTGCCAGCAGCTTAGGGTCAGGGAACACTGAAGCTTTCTTT.

The CDR3 DNA follows: TGTGCCAGCAGCCAGACGGGACTAGCGTTCGAGCAGTACTTC. Its protein product is CASSQTGLAFEQYF. The chain carries TRBV3-1 (or the pseudogene TRBV3-2) and TRBJ2-7; 10 bases map to TRBD2. Losses at the gene ends were 3 bases for V and 6 bases for J; bases not matched to a gene: 5. Germline V gives CDR1 LGHDT, CDR2 YNNKEL (reference sequence). CDR3 length equals 14 residues.

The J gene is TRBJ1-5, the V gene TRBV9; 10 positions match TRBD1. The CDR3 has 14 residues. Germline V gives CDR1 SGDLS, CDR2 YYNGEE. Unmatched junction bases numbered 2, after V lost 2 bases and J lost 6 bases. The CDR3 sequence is CASSVGQGFQPQHF. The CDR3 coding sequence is TGTGCCAGCAGCGTGGGACAGGGGTTTCAGCCCCAGCATTTT.

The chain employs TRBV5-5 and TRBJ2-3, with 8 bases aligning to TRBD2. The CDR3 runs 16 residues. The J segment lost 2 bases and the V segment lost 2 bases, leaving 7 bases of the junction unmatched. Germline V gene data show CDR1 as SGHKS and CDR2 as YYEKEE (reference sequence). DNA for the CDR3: TGTGCCAGCAGCTTTGCGGGGGGTCCTGTCACAGATACGCAGTATTTT. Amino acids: CASSFAGGPVTDTQYF.

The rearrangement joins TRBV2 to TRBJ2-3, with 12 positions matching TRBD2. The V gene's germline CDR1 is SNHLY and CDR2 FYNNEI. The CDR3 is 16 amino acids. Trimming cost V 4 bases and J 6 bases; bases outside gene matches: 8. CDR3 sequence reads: CASSALTSGSYDTQYF. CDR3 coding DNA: TGTGCCAGCAGTGCCTTGACTAGCGGGAGTTACGATACGCAGTATTTT.

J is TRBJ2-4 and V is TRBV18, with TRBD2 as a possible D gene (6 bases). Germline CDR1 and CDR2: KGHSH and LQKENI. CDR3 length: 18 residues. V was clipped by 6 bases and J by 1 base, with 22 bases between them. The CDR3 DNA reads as TGTGCCAGCTCCCCCACCTTAGGAGGGAACCTTGCCAAAAACATTCAGTACTTC. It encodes CASSPTLGGNLAKNIQYF.

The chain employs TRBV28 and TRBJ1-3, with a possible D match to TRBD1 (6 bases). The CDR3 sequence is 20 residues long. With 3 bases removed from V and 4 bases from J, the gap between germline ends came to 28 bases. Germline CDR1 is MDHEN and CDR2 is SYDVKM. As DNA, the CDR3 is TGTGCCAGCAGTTTTCCCATTGGATCTCGGGGGGCAGCTGCCGGAAACACCATATATTTT. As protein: CASSFPIGSRGAAAGNTIYF.

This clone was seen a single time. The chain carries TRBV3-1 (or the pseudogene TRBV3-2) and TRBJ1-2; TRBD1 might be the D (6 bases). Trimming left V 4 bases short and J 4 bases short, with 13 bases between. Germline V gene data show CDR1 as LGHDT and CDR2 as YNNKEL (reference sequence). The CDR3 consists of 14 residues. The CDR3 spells CASSPYTGTYGYTF. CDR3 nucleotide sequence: TGTGCCAGCAGCCCATATACAGGGACCTATGGCTACACCTTC.

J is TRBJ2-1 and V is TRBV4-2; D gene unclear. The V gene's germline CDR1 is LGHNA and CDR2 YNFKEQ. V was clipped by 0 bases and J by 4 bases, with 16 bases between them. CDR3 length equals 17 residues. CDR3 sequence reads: CASSQDFGRLLYNEQFF. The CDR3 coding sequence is TGTGCCAGCAGCCAAGATTTTGGTAGACTCCTTTACAATGAGCAGTTCTTC.

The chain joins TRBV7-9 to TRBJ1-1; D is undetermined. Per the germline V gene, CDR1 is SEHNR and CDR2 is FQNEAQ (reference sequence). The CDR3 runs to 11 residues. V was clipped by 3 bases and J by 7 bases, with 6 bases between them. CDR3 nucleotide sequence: TGTGCCAGCAGCTTGGAGGTTGAAGCTTTCTTT. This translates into CASSLEVEAFF.

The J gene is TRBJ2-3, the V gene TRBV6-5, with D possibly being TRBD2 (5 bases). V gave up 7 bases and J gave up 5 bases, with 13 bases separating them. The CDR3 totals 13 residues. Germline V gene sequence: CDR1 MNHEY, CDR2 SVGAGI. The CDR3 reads CASTPPGKDTQYF. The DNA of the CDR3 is TGTGCCAGCACCCCCCCGGGGAAAGATACGCAGTATTTT.

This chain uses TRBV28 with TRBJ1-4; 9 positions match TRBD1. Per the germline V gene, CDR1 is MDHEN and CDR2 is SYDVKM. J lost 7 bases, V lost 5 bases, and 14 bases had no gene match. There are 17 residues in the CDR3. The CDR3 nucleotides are TGTGCCAGCAGTGTGGGGGGACAGGGTTTTTTTGGTGAAAAACTGTTTTTT. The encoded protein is CASSVGGQGFFGEKLFF. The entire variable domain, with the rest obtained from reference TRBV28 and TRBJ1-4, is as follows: DVKVTQSSRYLVKRTGEKVFLECVQDMDHENMFWYRQDPGLGLRLIYFSYDVKMKEKGDIPEGYSVSREKKERFSLILESASTNQTSMYLCASSVGGQGFFGEKLFFGSGTQLSVL.

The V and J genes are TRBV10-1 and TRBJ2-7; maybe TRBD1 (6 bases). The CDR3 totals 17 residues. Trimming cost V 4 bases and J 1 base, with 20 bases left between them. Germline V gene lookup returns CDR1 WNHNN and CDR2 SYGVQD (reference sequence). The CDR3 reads CASSVDRPTQGSYEQYF. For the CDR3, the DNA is TGCGCCAGCAGTGTTGACAGGCCAACTCAGGGGTCCTACGAGCAGTACTTC.

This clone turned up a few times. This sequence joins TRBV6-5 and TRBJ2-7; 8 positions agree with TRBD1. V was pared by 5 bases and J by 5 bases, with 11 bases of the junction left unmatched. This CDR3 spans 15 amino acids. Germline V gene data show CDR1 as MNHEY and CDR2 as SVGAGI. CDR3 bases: TGTGCCAGCAGTCCAACGACAGGGGCCGTCCACGAGCAGTACTTC. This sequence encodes CASSPTTGAVHEQYF.

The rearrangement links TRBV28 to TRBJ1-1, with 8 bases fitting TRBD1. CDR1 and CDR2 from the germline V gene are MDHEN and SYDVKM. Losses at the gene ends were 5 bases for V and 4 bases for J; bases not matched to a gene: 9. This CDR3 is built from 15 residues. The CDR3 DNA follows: TGTGCCAGCAGTCCCAGGACAGGGTACCGCACTGAAGCTTTCTTT. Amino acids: CASSPRTGYRTEAFF.